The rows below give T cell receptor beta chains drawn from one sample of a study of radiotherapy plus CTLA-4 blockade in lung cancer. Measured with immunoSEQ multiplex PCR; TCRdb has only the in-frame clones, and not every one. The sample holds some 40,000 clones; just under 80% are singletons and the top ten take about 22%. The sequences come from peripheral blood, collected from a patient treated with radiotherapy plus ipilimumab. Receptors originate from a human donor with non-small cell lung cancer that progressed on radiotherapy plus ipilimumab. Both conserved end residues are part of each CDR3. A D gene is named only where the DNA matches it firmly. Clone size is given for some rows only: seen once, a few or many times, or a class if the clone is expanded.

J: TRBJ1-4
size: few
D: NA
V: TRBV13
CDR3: CASSLGAAQNEKLFF
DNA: TGTGCCAGCAGCTTAGGGGCCGCACAAAATGAAAAACTGTTTTTT

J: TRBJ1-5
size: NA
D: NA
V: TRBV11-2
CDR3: CASSLGGPRDQPQHF
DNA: TGTGCCAGCAGCTTAGGAGGCCCCAGGGATCAGCCCCAGCATTTT

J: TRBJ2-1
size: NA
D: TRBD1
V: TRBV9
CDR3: CASSPDRDRASNEQFF
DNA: TGTGCCAGCAGCCCAGACCGGGACAGGGCGTCGAATGAGCAGTTCTTC

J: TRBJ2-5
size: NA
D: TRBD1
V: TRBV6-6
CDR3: CASSGGQGAWETQYF
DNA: TGTGCCAGCAGTGGTGGACAGGGGGCGTGGGAGACCCAGTACTTC

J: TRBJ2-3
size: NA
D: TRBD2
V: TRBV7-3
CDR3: CASSSQAGGLTDTQYF
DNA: TGTGCCAGCAGCTCCCAAGCGGGGGGCCTCACAGATACGCAGTATTTT

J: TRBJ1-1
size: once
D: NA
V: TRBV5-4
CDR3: CASSLEAGRSFSTEAFF
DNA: TGTGCCAGCAGCTTGGAGGCTGGGAGGTCGTTCAGCACTGAAGCTTTCTTT

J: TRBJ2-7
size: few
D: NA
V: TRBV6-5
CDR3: CASRGGSYEQYF
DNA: TGTGCCAGCAGGGGGGGTTCCTACGAGCAGTACTTC

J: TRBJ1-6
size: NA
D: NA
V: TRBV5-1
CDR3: CASSLGQLSSPLHF
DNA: TGCGCCAGCAGCTTGGGACAGCTAAGTTCACCCCTCCACTTT

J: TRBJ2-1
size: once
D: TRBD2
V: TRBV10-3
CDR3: CAISTGAGGPYEQFF
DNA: TGTGCCATCAGTACCGGAGCGGGGGGCCCCTATGAGCAGTTCTTC

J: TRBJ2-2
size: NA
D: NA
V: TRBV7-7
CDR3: CASSLGGGANTGELFF
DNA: TGTGCTAGCAGCTTAGGCGGGGGCGCGAACACCGGGGAGCTGTTTTTT

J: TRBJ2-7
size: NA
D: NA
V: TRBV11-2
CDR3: CASTRSYEQYF
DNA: TGTGCCAGCACCCGCTCCTACGAGCAGTACTTC

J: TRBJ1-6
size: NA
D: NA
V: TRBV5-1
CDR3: CASSLTGDRGSPLHF
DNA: TGCGCCAGCAGCTTGACGGGGGATCGAGGGTCACCCCTCCACTTT

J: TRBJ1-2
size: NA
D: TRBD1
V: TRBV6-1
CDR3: CASTQGVNYGYTF
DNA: TGTGCCAGCACCCAGGGGGTTAACTATGGCTACACCTTC

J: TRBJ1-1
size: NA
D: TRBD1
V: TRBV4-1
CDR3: CASSPDSRGAQTEAFF
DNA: TGCGCCAGCAGCCCGGATAGCAGGGGGGCGCAGACTGAAGCTTTCTTT

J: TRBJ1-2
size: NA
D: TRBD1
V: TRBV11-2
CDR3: CASSLMGQGTPNYGYTF
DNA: TGTGCCAGCAGCTTAATGGGACAGGGCACGCCAAACTATGGCTACACCTTC

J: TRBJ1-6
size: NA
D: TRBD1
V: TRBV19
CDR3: CASSQDRDWALHF
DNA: TGTGCCAGCTCCCAGGACAGGGACTGGGCCCTCCACTTT

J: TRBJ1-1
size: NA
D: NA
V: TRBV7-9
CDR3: CASSLSTGLDTEAFF
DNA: TGTGCCAGCAGCTTAAGTACAGGTCTAGACACTGAAGCTTTCTTT

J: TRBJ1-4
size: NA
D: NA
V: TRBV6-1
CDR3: CASSEAVEGSATNEKLFF
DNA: TGTGCCAGCAGTGAAGCGGTGGAGGGCAGTGCAACTAATGAAAAACTGTTTTTT

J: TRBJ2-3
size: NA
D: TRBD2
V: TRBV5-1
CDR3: CASSHRAGATDTQYF
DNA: TGCGCCAGCAGCCACCGAGCGGGGGCCACAGATACGCAGTATTTT

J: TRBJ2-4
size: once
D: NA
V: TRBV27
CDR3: CASSSGVGIQYF
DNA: TGTGCCAGCAGCTCAGGGGTAGGCATTCAGTACTTC

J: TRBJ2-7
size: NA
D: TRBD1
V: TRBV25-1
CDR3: CASSKTKGASEFYEQYF
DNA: TGTGCCAGCAGTAAAACCAAGGGGGCCTCGGAATTTTACGAGCAGTACTTC

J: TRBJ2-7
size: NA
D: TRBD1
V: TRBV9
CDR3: CASSAPGQYEQYF
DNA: TGTGCCAGCAGCGCTCCGGGACAGTACGAGCAGTACTTC

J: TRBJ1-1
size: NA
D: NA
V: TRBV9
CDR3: CASSVDIMNTEAFF
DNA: TGTGCCAGCAGCGTGGACATTATGAACACTGAAGCTTTCTTT

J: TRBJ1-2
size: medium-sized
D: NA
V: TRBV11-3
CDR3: CASSLGCGRSEVYGYTF
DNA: TGTGCCAGCAGCTTAGGTTGCGGGAGGTCGGAGGTCTATGGCTACACCTTC

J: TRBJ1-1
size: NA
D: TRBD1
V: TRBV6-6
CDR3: CASSSSWTGGNTEAFF
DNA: TGTGCCAGCAGTTCCTCCTGGACAGGGGGGAACACTGAAGCTTTCTTT

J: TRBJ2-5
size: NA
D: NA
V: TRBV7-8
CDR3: CASSRGSPGTKETQYF
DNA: TGTGCCAGCAGCCGAGGATCCCCGGGAACGAAAGAGACCCAGTACTTC

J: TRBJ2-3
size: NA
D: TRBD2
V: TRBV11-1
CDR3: CASSSGGYTQYF
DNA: TGTGCCAGCAGCTCGGGAGGATATACGCAGTATTTT

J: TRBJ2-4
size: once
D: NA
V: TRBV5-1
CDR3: CASSLKHRVAKNIQYF
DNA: TGCGCCAGCAGCCTGAAACACAGGGTCGCCAAAAACATTCAGTACTTC

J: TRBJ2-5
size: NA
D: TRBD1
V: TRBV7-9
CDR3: CASSPPGTGLETQYF
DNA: TGTGCCAGCAGCCCCCCCGGGACAGGGCTAGAGACCCAGTACTTC

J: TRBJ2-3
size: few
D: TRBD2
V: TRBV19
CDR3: CASSTLAGHTDTQYF
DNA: TGTGCCAGTAGTACTCTAGCGGGGCACACAGATACGCAGTATTTT

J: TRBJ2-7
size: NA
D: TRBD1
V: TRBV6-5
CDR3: CASSYSGQGTHEQYF
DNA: TGTGCCAGCAGTTACTCGGGACAGGGTACCCACGAGCAGTACTTC

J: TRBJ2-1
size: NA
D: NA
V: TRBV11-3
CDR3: CASSLETYNEQFF
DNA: TGTGCCAGCAGCTTAGAAACATACAATGAGCAGTTCTTC

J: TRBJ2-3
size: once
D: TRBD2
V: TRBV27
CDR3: CASSLWLAGGKDTQYF
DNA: TGTGCCAGCAGTTTATGGTTAGCGGGGGGGAAAGATACGCAGTATTTT

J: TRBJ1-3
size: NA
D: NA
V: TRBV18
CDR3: CASSPGSSSGNTIYF
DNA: TGTGCCAGCTCACCCGGTTCTAGCTCTGGAAACACCATATATTTT

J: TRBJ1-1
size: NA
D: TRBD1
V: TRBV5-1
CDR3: CASSLGGGQGRAAFF
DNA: TGCGCCAGCAGCTTGGGCGGTGGACAGGGGAGGGCCGCTTTCTTT

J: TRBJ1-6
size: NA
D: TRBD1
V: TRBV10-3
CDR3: CAISVGQISPLHF
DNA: TGTGCCATCAGTGTGGGACAGATTTCACCCCTCCACTTT

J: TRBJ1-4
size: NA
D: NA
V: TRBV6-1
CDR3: CASSAWGLTNEKLFF
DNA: TGTGCCAGCAGTGCGTGGGGGCTCACTAATGAAAAACTGTTTTTT

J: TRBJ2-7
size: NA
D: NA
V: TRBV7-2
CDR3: CASSLGRIYEQYF
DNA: TGTGCCAGCAGCTTAGGCAGGATTTACGAGCAGTACTTC